What follows describes a single TCR beta chain. These data originate in a study of technical replicates of blood from a handful of donors. The CDR3 has 13 residues. The V and J ends lost 1 base and 7 bases respectively, with 8 bases between them. Per the germline V gene, CDR1 is SGHVS and CDR2 is FNYEAQ. Assay used: immunoSEQ multiplex PCR; TCRdb lists only in-frame clones, some missing. The sample includes about 79,000 clones, around 90% of them seen just once. The chain couples TRBV7-6 to TRBJ1-5; D is uncertain. Sequences were obtained from T cells isolated from PBMCs. This clonotype was sampled from a human donor in good health. Some clones in this sample may be carry-over from other donors' samples. The CDR3 nucleotides read TGTGCCAGCAGCTTAGGGCAGTCCCAGCCCCAGCATTTT. Translation gives CASSLGQSQPQHF.